The 10 T cell receptor beta chains below all came from one sample that was sequenced in a study of post-analysis software for immune sequencing data. Overall study findings and caveats: TRBV segments more frequent in patients than in controls numbered several and included TRBV5-6, TRBV5-1 and TRBV20-1.

Unique molecular identifiers had been added to the TCR beta cDNA libraries. TCRdb re-called the PCR reads through MiXCR, storing one row per CDR3 protein. The sample consists of 820,000 or so distinct CDR3 sequences, about 57% of them appearing once. Their antigen targets remain unknown. Sequences were obtained from blood. The receptors stem from a girl between 10 and 17 years old with multiple sclerosis.

Only one count was recorded for this clonotype. J is TRBJ2-7 and V is TRBV3-1; TRBD1 aligns across 7 bases. The last part of the DNA fits TRBJ2-4 better; the J call may be wrong. The CDR3 has 16 amino acids. The germline gives CDR1 LGHDT, CDR2 YNNKEL (reference sequence). The CDR3 DNA reads as TGTGCCAGCAGTTCATTAACAGGGGCTGACTGGAACATTCAGTACTTC. As protein: CASSSLTGADWNIQYF.

Only a few counts were recorded for this clonotype. CDR3: CATSRAEVTDTQYF. Written as DNA, the CDR3 is TGTGCCACCAGCAGAGCCGAGGTGACAGATACGCAGTATTTT. The chain recombines TRBV15 with TRBJ2-3; D call uncertain. Germline V gene lookup returns CDR1 LNHNV and CDR2 YYDKDF (reference sequence). CDR3 length equals 14 residues. Trimming shortened V by 1 base and J by 3 bases, and 8 bases separated the two germline ends.

The J gene is TRBJ2-7, the V gene TRBV20-1; TRBD2 aligns across 10 bases. V lost 2 bases to trimming and J lost 2 bases; unmatched junction nucleotides: 6. Germline lookup yields CDR1 DFQATT and CDR2 SNEGSKA (reference sequence). The CDR3 contains 15 residues. DNA for the CDR3: TGCAGTGCTAGACATCAAGCGGGGGGGCCCTACGAGCAGTACTTC. It is translated as CSARHQAGGPYEQYF.

V gene TRBV20-1 combines with J gene TRBJ2-5; no firm D call. In germline, CDR1 is DFQATT, CDR2 SNEGSKA (reference sequence). This CDR3 contains 13 residues. Trimming cost V 4 bases and J 1 base, with 10 bases left between them. As DNA, the CDR3 is TGCAGTGCTAACGGCAGGAGCCAAGAGACCCAGTACTTC. This translates into CSANGRSQETQYF.

The chain recombines TRBV7-6 with TRBJ2-1; D not resolved. This CDR3 is 15 amino acids long. Per germline, CDR1 SGHVS and CDR2 FNYEAQ. The ends were cut back, 0 bases at V and 5 bases at J, with 11 bases in the middle. The CDR3 DNA is TGTGCCAGCAGCTTAGCGATGGCAGTACACAATGAGCAGTTCTTC. It is translated as CASSLAMAVHNEQFF. Supplemented by reference TRBV7-6 and TRBJ2-1, the full variable domain reads GAGVSQSPRYKVTKRGQDVALRCDPISGHVSLYWYRQALGQGPEFLTYFNYEAQQDKSGLPNDRFSAERPEGSISTLTIQRTEQRDSAMYRCASSLAMAVHNEQFFGPGTRLTVL.

This clonotype was found a few times. The V gene is TRBV7-8, the J gene TRBJ2-7; D is perhaps TRBD2 (6 bases). Germline V CDR1 and CDR2: SGHVS, FQNEAQ. Trimming took 0 bases from V and 9 from J, leaving 12 bases between them. The CDR3 has 13 amino acids. This CDR3 is CASSLAASGGQYF. DNA of the CDR3: TGTGCCAGCAGCTTAGCGGCCTCCGGGGGGCAGTACTTC.

This clonotype has a handful of counts. The chain uses TRBV2 and TRBJ2-7; D tentatively reads TRBD1 or TRBD2 (5 bases each). V was pared by 7 bases and J by 2 bases, with 15 bases between. The CDR3 loop spans 14 amino acids. The germline CDR1 and CDR2 sequences are SNHLY and FYNNEI. In nucleotides, the CDR3 is TGTGCCAGCACTAGACCGGGACGGACCTACGAGCAGTACTTC. Residues: CASTRPGRTYEQYF.

The chain links TRBV12-3 or TRBV12-4 to TRBJ1-5; tentatively, D is TRBD1 (5 bases). The CDR3 runs to 15 residues. With 2 bases removed from V and 2 bases from J, the gap between germline ends came to 10 bases. The CDR3 spells CASSLRGIGNQPQHF. The CDR3 region has the DNA TGTGCCAGCAGTTTAAGGGGCATTGGCAATCAGCCCCAGCATTTT.

This rearrangement joins TRBV7-9 to TRBJ2-3; 7 nucleotides line up with TRBD2. CDR3 length: 15 residues. Germline-derived CDR1 and CDR2 are SEHNR and FQNEAQ (reference sequence). V gave up 5 bases and J gave up 4 bases; unmatched junction bases: 9. The CDR3 region has the DNA TGTGCCAGCAGCGCGAGGCGCGGGAGATCAGATACGCAGTATTTT. Its protein product is CASSARRGRSDTQYF.

This clonotype was seen more than once but under ten times. This chain uses TRBV5-1 with TRBJ2-1, with D perhaps matching TRBD1 or TRBD2 (5 bases each). Germline V gives CDR1 SGHRS, CDR2 YFSETQ. The CDR3 length is 13 residues. Trimming took 4 bases from V and 9 from J, leaving 14 bases between them. The CDR3 protein is CASSAREYGEQFF. CDR3 DNA: TGCGCCAGCAGCGCCAGGGAGTACGGTGAGCAGTTCTTC.